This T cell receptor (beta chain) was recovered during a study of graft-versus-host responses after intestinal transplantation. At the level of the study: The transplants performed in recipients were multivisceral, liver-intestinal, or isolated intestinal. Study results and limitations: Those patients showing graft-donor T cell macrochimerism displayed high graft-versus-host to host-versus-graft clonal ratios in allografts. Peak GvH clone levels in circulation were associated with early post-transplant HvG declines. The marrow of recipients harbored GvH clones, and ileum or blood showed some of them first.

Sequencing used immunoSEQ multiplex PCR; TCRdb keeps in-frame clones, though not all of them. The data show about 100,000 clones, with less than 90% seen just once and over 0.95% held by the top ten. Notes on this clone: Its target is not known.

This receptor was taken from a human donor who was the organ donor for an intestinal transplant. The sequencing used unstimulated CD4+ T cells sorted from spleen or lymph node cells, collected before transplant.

CDR3 coding DNA: TGCGCCAGCAGCCACAACTGGGGAAGGGGGTGGGAAAAACTGTTTTTT. It codes for CASSHNWGRGWEKLFF. This chain links TRBV4-1 with TRBJ1-4; maybe TRBD1 (6 bases). Trimming took off 3 bases at V and 8 bases at J, with 19 bases between the two ends. This CDR3 is built from 16 residues. The germline gives CDR1 MGHRA, CDR2 YSYEKL.